The clone carrying this TCR beta chain was recorded a few times. This record belongs to a study of blood T cells in healthy people across ages. Then a second PCR, running about 7 to 11 cycles, was carried out with a sample-barcoded 5' primer and a J-beta primer mix. TCRdb re-analysed the 5' RACE reads in MiXCR, keeping a single row per CDR3 protein. This repertoire shows under 2,000,000 distinct CDR3 sequences, roughly 50% found once; its top ten account for less than 2.5%. V lost 4 bases and J lost 5; bases outside the gene matches: 8. CDR3 length: 16 residues. Per the germline V gene, CDR1 is SGHTA and CDR2 is FQGNSA.

Sequenced: blood. The chain uses TRBV7-2 and TRBJ2-3; TRBD1 agrees at 11 bases. This clonotype was sampled from a woman aged 40 to 49 in good health. The CDR3 nucleotides read TGTGCCAGCAGCTGGCCTGGGACAGGGGGTGGAGATACGCAGTATTTT. The encoded protein is CASSWPGTGGGDTQYF. Full variable domain (missing parts from reference TRBV7-2 and TRBJ2-3): GAGVSQSPSNKVTEKGKDVELRCDPISGHTALYWYRQSLGQGLEFLIYFQGNSAPDKSGLPSDRFSAERTGGSVSTLTIQRTQQEDSAVYLCASSWPGTGGGDTQYFGPGTRLTVL.